This T cell receptor beta chain was documented in a study of cytomegalovirus exposure and HLA in healthy donors. This clone came up once. Germline-derived CDR1 and CDR2 are SGHAT and FQNNGV. The CDR3 runs 13 residues. The V end was cut by 3 bases, the J end by 7 bases, with 9 bases between. Both 60 Vbeta primers and 13 Jbeta primers went into the PCR. Generated by immunoSEQ multiplex PCR, the TCRdb table keeps only in-frame clones and is missing some. The top ten hold 1% to 1.5% of the sample, which has 160,000 or so clones, over 75% seen once. The TCR sequence derives from a man between 45 and 60 years old in good health and CMV-seropositive. Sequences were obtained from PBMCs. The chain recombines TRBV11-2 with TRBJ1-4; D gene ambiguous. CDR3 in DNA: TGTGCCAGCAGCTTTGCGGGGAGTGAAAAACTGTTTTTT. It translates to CASSFAGSEKLFF. The full variable domain, rest sourced from reference TRBV11-2 and TRBJ1-4, is EAGVAQSPRYKIIEKRQSVAFWCNPISGHATLYWYQQILGQGPKLLIQFQNNGVVDDSQLPKDRFSAERLKGVDSTLKIQPAKLEDSAVYLCASSFAGSEKLFFGSGTQLSVL.